These T cell receptor beta chains were read from a single sample in a study of T cell changes during pregnancy in multiple sclerosis. Repertoires were generated with immunoSEQ multiplex PCR, while TCRdb's copy carries only in-frame clones and drops some. This sample has some 69,000 clones, with approximately 92% found just once. Here the sequenced sample was peripheral blood, taken in the second trimester of pregnancy. Receptors originate from a female donor in good health, enrolled as a control in a pregnancy study. Both conserved end residues are part of each CDR3. Fields, in order: J gene, clone size, D gene, V gene, CDR3 DNA, CDR3 protein. D genes are given only for firm matches. For some rows the clone size is stated as once, few or many, or as a class when expanded; others skip it.

>TRBJ2-7|NA|TRBD1|TRBV6-5
TGTGCCAGCAGCCTTGGGACAGGGCTTCCCTACGAGCAGTACTTC
CASSLGTGLPYEQYF
>TRBJ2-7|once|TRBD1|TRBV27
TGTGCCAGCAGTTTAGTGGGACAGGGTTCCTACGAGCAGTACTTC
CASSLVGQGSYEQYF
>TRBJ2-4|NA|NA|TRBV7-8
TGTGCCAGCAGCCTAAGGAGGGATGTCAAAAACATTCAGTACTTC
CASSLRRDVKNIQYF
>TRBJ1-5|NA|NA|TRBV2
TGTGCCAGCAGCAAGACAGAAAATCAGCCCCAGCATTTT
CASSKTENQPQHF
>TRBJ2-5|NA|NA|TRBV30
TGTGCCTGGAGTTCCGACTTCGAACCGTACCAAGAGACCCAGTACTTC
CAWSSDFEPYQETQYF
>TRBJ2-2|few|NA|TRBV27
TGTGCCAGCAGTTTAGTAGGGGGTCGGACCGGGGAGCTGTTTTTT
CASSLVGGRTGELFF
>TRBJ1-1|NA|NA|TRBV5-4
TGTGCCAGCAGCGTAGGCGGGGGCACTGAAGCTTTCTTT
CASSVGGGTEAFF
>TRBJ2-4|NA|NA|TRBV7-2
TGTGCCAGCAGCTCTTCTCCTATTCAGTACTTC
CASSSSPIQYF
>TRBJ1-1|NA|NA|TRBV27
TGTGCCAGCAGTTTATGGCCCACGAACACTGAAGCTTTCTTT
CASSLWPTNTEAFF
>TRBJ1-3|NA|TRBD1|TRBV28
TGTGCCAGCAGGATGCCCGGGACAGGGGGAAACACCATATATTTT
CASRMPGTGGNTIYF
>TRBJ1-2|NA|NA|TRBV6-5
TGTGCCAGTCGTAGTCCTGACTACACCTTC
CASRSPDYTF
>TRBJ1-1|NA|TRBD1|TRBV5-6
TGTGCCAGCAGCTTGGGACAGGGGTCCGCTGAAGCTTTCTTT
CASSLGQGSAEAFF
>TRBJ2-7|NA|NA|TRBV5-1
TGCGCCAGCAGCTTGTCCCCCATCTACGAGCAGTACTTC
CASSLSPIYEQYF
>TRBJ1-2|NA|NA|TRBV15
TGTGCCACCAGCAGCCCCCCACCCAGTGTTTATGGCTACACCTTC
CATSSPPPSVYGYTF
>TRBJ1-1|NA|NA|TRBV19
TGTGCCAGTAGCCCACGAGGTGAGAACACTGAAGCTTTCTTT
CASSPRGENTEAFF
>TRBJ2-1|NA|NA|TRBV4-2
TGTGCCAGCAGCCAAACGGACTACTACTTGAATGAGCAGTTCTTC
CASSQTDYYLNEQFF
>TRBJ2-5|NA|NA|TRBV7-3
TGTGCCAGCAGCTTAATTGGCGGCTCCCAAGAGACCCAGTACTTC
CASSLIGGSQETQYF
>TRBJ1-2|NA|NA|TRBV18
TGTGCCAGCTCACCACAGGGGGAGTATGGCTACACCTTC
CASSPQGEYGYTF
>TRBJ1-1|NA|TRBD1|TRBV7-2
TGTGCCAGCAGCTTAGCATCGGACAGGGCCACTGAAGCTTTCTTT
CASSLASDRATEAFF
>TRBJ1-2|NA|NA|TRBV29-1
TGCAGCGCTGAAACCCCAGGGCTTGGCTATGGCTACACCTTC
CSAETPGLGYGYTF
>TRBJ1-2|few|TRBD1|TRBV7-6
TGTGCCAGCAGCCCGGAGGAGGGGGCTACGTATGGCTACACCTTC
CASSPEEGATYGYTF
>TRBJ1-6|few|TRBD1|TRBV15
TGTGCCACCAGCGGGGGACAGGGCGGCTCCTATAATTCACCCCTCCACTTT
CATSGGQGGSYNSPLHF
>TRBJ2-1|NA|TRBD1|TRBV5-4
TGTGCCAGCAGCCAAGACAGGGGCGCGGCAAATGAGCAGTTCTTC
CASSQDRGAANEQFF
>TRBJ1-2|NA|TRBD1|TRBV28
TGTGCCAGCAGTTTCGGGGGGACAGGGAGCGGCTACACCTTC
CASSFGGTGSGYTF
>TRBJ1-1|NA|NA|TRBV6-6
TGTGCCAGCAGTTACTCAATCGTCGCTGAAGCTTTCTTT
CASSYSIVAEAFF
>TRBJ1-1|NA|TRBD1|TRBV19
TGTGCCAGTAGTATGGGGCAGGGGGACAGGGATGAAGCTTTCTTT
CASSMGQGDRDEAFF
>TRBJ1-1|NA|TRBD1|TRBV6-5
TGTGCCAGCAGTCCGGGACAGTTGAACACTGAAGCTTTCTTT
CASSPGQLNTEAFF
>TRBJ1-1|NA|NA|TRBV18
TGTGCCAGCTCACCACAGGAGGGAACTGAAGCTTTCTTT
CASSPQEGTEAFF
>TRBJ2-5|NA|NA|TRBV11-2
TGTGCCAGCAGCTCGGGGCAAGAGACCCAGTACTTC
CASSSGQETQYF